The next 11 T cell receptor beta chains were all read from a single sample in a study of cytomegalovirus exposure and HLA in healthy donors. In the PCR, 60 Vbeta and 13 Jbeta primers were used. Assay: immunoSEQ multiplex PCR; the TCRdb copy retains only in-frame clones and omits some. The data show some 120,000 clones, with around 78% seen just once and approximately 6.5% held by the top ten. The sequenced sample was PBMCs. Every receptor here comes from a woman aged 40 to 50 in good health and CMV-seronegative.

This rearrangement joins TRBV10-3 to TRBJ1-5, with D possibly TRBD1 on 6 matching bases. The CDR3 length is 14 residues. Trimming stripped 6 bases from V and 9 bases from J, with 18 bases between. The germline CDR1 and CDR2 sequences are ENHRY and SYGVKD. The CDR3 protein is CAISKQGNKWPQHF. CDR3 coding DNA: TGTGCCATCAGCAAACAGGGTAACAAGTGGCCCCAGCATTTT.

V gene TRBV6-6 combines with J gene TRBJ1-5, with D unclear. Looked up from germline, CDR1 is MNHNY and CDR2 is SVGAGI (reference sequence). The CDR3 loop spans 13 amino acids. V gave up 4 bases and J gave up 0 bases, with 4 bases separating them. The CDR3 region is CASSLNSNQPQHF. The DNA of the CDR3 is TGTGCCAGCAGTTTAAATAGCAATCAGCCCCAGCATTTT.

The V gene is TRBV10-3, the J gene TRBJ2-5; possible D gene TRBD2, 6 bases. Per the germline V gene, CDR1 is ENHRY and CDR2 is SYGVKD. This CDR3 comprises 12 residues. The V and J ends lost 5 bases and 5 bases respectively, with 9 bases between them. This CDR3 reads CAISIAGETQYF. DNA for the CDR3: TGTGCCATCAGTATCGCGGGGGAGACCCAGTACTTC.

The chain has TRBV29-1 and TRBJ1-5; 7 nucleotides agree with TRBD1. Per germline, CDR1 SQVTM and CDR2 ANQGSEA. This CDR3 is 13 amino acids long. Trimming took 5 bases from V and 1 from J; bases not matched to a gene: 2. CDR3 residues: CSVSRGSNQPQHF. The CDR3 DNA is TGCAGCGTTTCCAGGGGGAGCAATCAGCCCCAGCATTTT.

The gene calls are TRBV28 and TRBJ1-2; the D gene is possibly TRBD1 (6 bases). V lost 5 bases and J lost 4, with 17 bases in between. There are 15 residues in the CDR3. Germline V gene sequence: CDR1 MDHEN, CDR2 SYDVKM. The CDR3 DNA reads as TGTGCCAGCAGTCCGGCCCCAGGGGATCCCTATGGCTACACCTTC. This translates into CASSPAPGDPYGYTF.

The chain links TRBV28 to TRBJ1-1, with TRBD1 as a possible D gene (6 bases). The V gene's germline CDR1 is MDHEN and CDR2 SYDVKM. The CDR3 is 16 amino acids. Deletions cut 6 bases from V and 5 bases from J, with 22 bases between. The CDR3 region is CASRPGQKGVWTEAFF. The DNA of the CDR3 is TGTGCCAGCAGACCAGGACAGAAGGGCGTATGGACTGAAGCTTTCTTT. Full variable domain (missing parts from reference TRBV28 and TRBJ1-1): DVKVTQSSRYLVKRTGEKVFLECVQDMDHENMFWYRQDPGLGLRLIYFSYDVKMKEKGDIPEGYSVSREKKERFSLILESASTNQTSMYLCASRPGQKGVWTEAFFGQGTRLTVV.

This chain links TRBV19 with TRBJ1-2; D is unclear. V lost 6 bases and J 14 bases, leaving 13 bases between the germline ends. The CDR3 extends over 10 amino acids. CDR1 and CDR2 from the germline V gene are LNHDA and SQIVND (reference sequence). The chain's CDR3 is CASSSTRRTF. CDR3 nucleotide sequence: TGTGCCAGTAGCTCAACTAGGCGAACCTTC.

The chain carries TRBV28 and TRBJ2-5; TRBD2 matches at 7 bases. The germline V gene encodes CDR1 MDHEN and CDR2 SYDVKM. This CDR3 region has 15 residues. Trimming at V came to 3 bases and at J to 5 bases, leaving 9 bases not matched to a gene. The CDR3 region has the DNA TGTGCCAGCAGTTTTTTTGGGAGGGCTGGGGAGACCCAGTACTTC. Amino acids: CASSFFGRAGETQYF.

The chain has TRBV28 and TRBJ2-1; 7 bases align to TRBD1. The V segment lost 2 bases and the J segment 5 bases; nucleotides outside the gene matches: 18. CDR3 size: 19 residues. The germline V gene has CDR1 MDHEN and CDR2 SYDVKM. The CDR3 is CASSLRVSLAGGSNNEQFF. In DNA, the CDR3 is TGTGCCAGCAGTTTACGTGTTAGTCTGGCAGGGGGTTCTAACAATGAGCAGTTCTTC.

CDR3 amino acids: CASSSAGTAYGYTF. The CDR3 nucleotides read TGTGCCAGCAGTTCCGCCGGGACAGCCTATGGCTACACCTTC. The gene calls are TRBV6-6 and TRBJ1-2; 7 bases align to TRBD1. The length of the CDR3 is 14 residues. Looked up from germline, CDR1 is MNHNY and CDR2 is SVGAGI (reference sequence). Losses at the gene ends were 4 bases for V and 4 bases for J; bases not matched to a gene: 6.

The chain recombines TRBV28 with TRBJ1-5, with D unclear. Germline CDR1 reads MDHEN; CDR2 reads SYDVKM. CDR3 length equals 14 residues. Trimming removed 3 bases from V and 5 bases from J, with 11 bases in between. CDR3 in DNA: TGTGCCAGCAGTTTTTATTACGGGGATCAGCCCCAGCATTTT. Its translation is CASSFYYGDQPQHF.